This T cell receptor (beta chain) comes out of a study of cytomegalovirus exposure and HLA in healthy donors. Findings and limits, study-wide: In an earlier analysis, in several hundred donors, most V segments appeared productive either ~87% or ~30% of the time. Several top significant clusters appeared, in a later analysis, to be linked to common viral pathogens. The classifier, whose performance was assessed in both the original and validation cohorts, reportedly diagnosed cytomegalovirus status with high specificity and sensitivity. The authors later linked a missense DCLRE1C variant to TCR beta V- and J-gene trimming.

The CDR3 covers 14 residues. Germline V gene sequence: CDR1 SEHNR, CDR2 FQNEAQ (reference sequence). Trimming took off 3 bases at V and 7 bases at J, with 10 bases between the two ends. PCR amplification relied on 60 Vbeta primers (plus 13 Jbeta primers). The method was immunoSEQ multiplex PCR; TCRdb's version includes in-frame clones alone and lacks a portion of them. The sample records 100,000 to 150,000 clones, approximately 80% being singletons. On this clone itself: Its antigen is not known.

Material: PBMCs. This sequence was found in a man aged 18 to 35 in good health and CMV-seronegative. This chain joins TRBV7-9 and TRBJ1-6; no reliable D call. Here the CDR3 reads CASSFKGGNSPLHF. The CDR3 DNA sequence: TGTGCCAGCAGCTTCAAGGGAGGGAATTCACCCCTCCACTTT.